This T cell receptor beta chain was observed in a study of blood T cell repertoires in COVID-19. Study-wide context: Both acute and convalescent COVID-19 samples were obtained from the United States, Italy and Spain. The cDNA or gDNA used as material had been derived from T cells, B-cell-depleted T cells, or PBMCs.

In the original analysis: For nucleated cells, counts were estimated from reference gene primer amplification. Measured with immunoSEQ multiplex PCR; TCRdb has only the in-frame clones, and not every one. The DNA gave D and trimming, while V, J and clone size come from that table. The repertoire includes about 32,000 clones, 80% to 95% of them detected once, and under 4.5% sits in the top ten. The source of this sequence is a man aged 60 to 75 with acute or convalescent COVID-19. The specimen sequenced was peripheral blood.

CDR3 nucleotides: TGCGCCAGCAGCCAAGACGGCAGGGTTGGCGAGCAGTACTTC. Protein sequence: CASSQDGRVGEQYF. The chain joins TRBV4-1 to TRBJ2-7, with a tentative D call TRBD1 (5 bases). Germline V gene data show CDR1 as MGHRA and CDR2 as YSYEKL. Trimming took off 0 bases at V and 6 bases at J, with 12 bases between the two ends. This CDR3 comprises 14 residues.